This note documents a single T cell receptor beta chain sequence. These data are taken from a study of T cell clonotyping in hematopoietic cell transplantation. The CDR3 is 12 amino acids. Germline V lookup: CDR1 SNHLY, CDR2 FYNNEI. V was cut by 1 base and J by 7 bases, with 5 bases left in between. The assay was immunoSEQ multiplex PCR, and TCRdb's table has in-frame clones only and misses some. The table records roughly 30,000 clones, approximately 90% of them present only once. The chain is built from TRBV2 and TRBJ2-1; D is unclear. The sequence was collected from a female patient between 50 and 59 years old who had an allogeneic stem cell transplant from a related donor, so the T cells may come from the graft donor. Some clones in this sample may be carry-over from other donors' samples. The sample in question was PBMCs, obtained 100 days after allogeneic stem cell transplant. CDR3 sequence: CASSEGGNEQFF. The CDR3 DNA reads as TGTGCCAGCAGTGAAGGCGGAAATGAGCAGTTCTTC.